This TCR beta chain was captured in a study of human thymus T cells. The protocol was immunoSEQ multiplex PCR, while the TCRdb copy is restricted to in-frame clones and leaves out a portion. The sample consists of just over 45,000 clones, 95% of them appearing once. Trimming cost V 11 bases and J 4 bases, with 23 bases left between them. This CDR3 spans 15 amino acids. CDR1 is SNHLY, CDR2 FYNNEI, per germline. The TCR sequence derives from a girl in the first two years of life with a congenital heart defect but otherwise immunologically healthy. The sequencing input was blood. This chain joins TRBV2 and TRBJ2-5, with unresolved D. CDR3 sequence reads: CASSPPGRMGETQYF. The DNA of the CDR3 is TGTGCCTCCTCCCCCCCCGGGCGAATGGGAGAGACCCAGTACTTC.